A selection of T cell receptor beta chains follows, all from one sample in a study of blood T cell repertoires in COVID-19. Sequencing was performed with immunoSEQ multiplex PCR; in TCRdb, only in-frame clones are kept and a portion is missing. The sample yields about 140,000 clones, about 86% seen once. The specimen was peripheral blood. All receptors come from an older woman with acute or convalescent COVID-19. CDR3s include the opening cysteine and the closing phenylalanine or tryptophan. Fields, in order: J gene, D gene, clone size, V gene, CDR3 protein, CDR3 DNA. A D gene is named only where the DNA matches it firmly. Rows may omit the clone size; those that give it use once, few, many or a size class.

>TRBJ2-1|.|.|TRBV3-1/TRBV3-2
CASSRLGASNEQFF
TGTGCCAGCAGCCGCCTCGGAGCTAGCAATGAGCAGTTCTTC
>TRBJ2-7|.|.|TRBV10-3
CAIGRTAHEQYF
TGTGCCATCGGCAGGACAGCCCACGAGCAGTACTTC
>TRBJ2-7|.|.|TRBV19
CASRGGGRASNEQYF
TGTGCCAGTCGGGGTGGAGGAAGGGCCTCGAACGAGCAGTACTTC
>TRBJ2-2|.|few|TRBV7-9
CASSLRPGHQNTGELFF
TGTGCCAGCAGCTTGCGCCCGGGACACCAGAACACCGGGGAGCTGTTTTTT
>TRBJ1-6|TRBD1|.|TRBV27
CASSVGQGYGNSPLHF
TGTGCCAGCAGTGTCGGACAGGGGTATGGTAATTCACCCCTCCACTTT
>TRBJ2-7|TRBD2|once|TRBV13
CASSQVGTSNNEQYF
TGTGCCAGCAGCCAAGTGGGGACTAGCAACAACGAGCAGTACTTC
>TRBJ2-3|.|once|TRBV9
CASSTTRGLGTDTQYF
TGTGCCAGCAGCACCACCAGGGGTTTAGGCACAGATACGCAGTATTTT
>TRBJ2-2|.|.|TRBV21-1
CASSIPGLAGGLDTGELFF
TGTGCCAGCAGCATCCCGGGACTAGCGGGGGGGCTCGACACCGGGGAGCTGTTTTTT
>TRBJ1-2|.|few|TRBV6-2/TRBV6-3
CASSYSSAVYGYTF
TGTGCCAGCAGTTACTCGTCTGCGGTCTATGGCTACACCTTC
>TRBJ2-3|.|few|TRBV20-1
CSASLVTDTQYF
TGCAGTGCTAGTCTTGTGACAGATACGCAGTATTTT
>TRBJ1-3|.|.|TRBV5-1
CASSLGRNLVSGNTIYF
TGCGCCAGCAGCTTGGGTAGAAATCTTGTCTCTGGAAACACCATATATTTT
>TRBJ1-6|TRBD1|.|TRBV5-1
CASSPAGQENSPLHF
TGCGCCAGCAGCCCCGCGGGACAGGAAAATTCACCCCTCCACTTT
>TRBJ1-1|.|.|TRBV15
CATSRDPQGWTEAFF
TGTGCCACCAGCAGAGATCCGCAGGGGTGGACTGAAGCTTTCTTT
>TRBJ2-7|TRBD1|.|TRBV10-3
CAISNAGTGAYEQYF
TGTGCCATCAGTAACGCCGGGACAGGGGCCTACGAGCAGTACTTC
>TRBJ2-2|TRBD1|.|TRBV2
CASSGDRGRSGELFF
TGTGCCAGCAGCGGGGACAGGGGGCGATCCGGGGAGCTGTTTTTT
>TRBJ1-5|TRBD1|.|TRBV6-2/TRBV6-3
CASSHPDRGPKSNQPQHF
TGTGCCAGCAGTCACCCGGACAGGGGGCCCAAAAGCAATCAGCCCCAGCATTTT
>TRBJ1-5|.|.|TRBV6-6
CASSDRGNQPQHF
TGTGCCAGCAGTGACCGAGGGAATCAGCCCCAGCATTTT
>TRBJ2-7|TRBD1|.|TRBV5-1
CASAPSQGDEQYF
TGCGCCAGCGCCCCCTCACAGGGGGACGAGCAGTACTTC
>TRBJ2-1|.|.|TRBV5-5
CASSVLGLLHNEQFF
TGTGCCAGCAGCGTCCTGGGACTTTTACACAATGAGCAGTTCTTC